This T cell receptor (beta chain) was documented in a study of somatic mutations in cytotoxic T cells in rheumatoid arthritis. Turning to the study itself: T-cell populations stained with V beta antibodies were in some cases flow-sorted at nearly 100% purity, including V beta1+ cells that were sequenced for TCRB.

Sequencing was performed with immunoSEQ multiplex PCR; in TCRdb, only in-frame clones are kept and a portion is missing. The sample records approximately 18,000 clones, 80% being singletons. Germline V CDR1 and CDR2: SGHKS, YYEKEE (reference sequence). The CDR3 extends over 14 amino acids. J lost 2 bases, V lost 0 bases, and 2 bases had no gene match. This TCR was sampled from an adult with rheumatoid arthritis. The chain is built from TRBV5-5 and TRBJ2-7; 7 bases fit TRBD1. What was sequenced was CD8+ T cells sorted from blood. CDR3 sequence reads: CASSLGGTAYEQYF. CDR3 nucleotide sequence: TGTGCCAGCAGCTTGGGGGGGACAGCCTACGAGCAGTACTTC.